The 21 T cell receptor beta chains reported below all come from one sample, sequenced in a study of blood T cell repertoires in COVID-19. Some clones are missing from TCRdb's copy, which holds only in-frame ones; the method was immunoSEQ multiplex PCR. Here the sample spans about 220,000 clones, more than 65% being singletons. Sequences were obtained from peripheral blood. The receptors here all came from a middle-aged man with active or convalescent COVID-19.

V gene TRBV7-9 combines with J gene TRBJ1-6; a weak D match, TRBD1 (6 bases). The germline V and J ends were trimmed by 1 base and 10 bases, with 17 bases remaining between them. Germline CDR1 reads SEHNR; CDR2 reads FQNEAQ (reference sequence). This CDR3 region has 16 residues. This CDR3 reads CASSLEVGGLSSPLHF. In DNA form, the CDR3 reads TGTGCCAGCAGCTTAGAGGTGGGGGGGCTTAGCTCACCCCTCCACTTT. Full variable domain (missing parts from reference TRBV7-9 and TRBJ1-6): DTGVSQNPRHKITKRGQNVTFRCDPISEHNRLYWYRQTLGQGPEFLTYFQNEAQLEKSRLLSDRFSAERPKGSFSTLEIQRTEQGDSAMYLCASSLEVGGLSSPLHFGNGTRLTVT.

The rearrangement links TRBV7-9 to TRBJ2-3; no clear D. The germline CDR1 and CDR2 sequences are SEHNR and FQNEAQ (reference sequence). Trimming left V 1 base short and J 10 bases short, with 12 bases between. The CDR3 is 13 residues long. The chain's CDR3 is CASSLGQASPQYF. DNA for the CDR3: TGTGCCAGCAGCTTAGGCCAAGCCTCTCCGCAGTATTTT.

This chain uses TRBV6-1 with TRBJ2-2; 11 bases agree with TRBD2. Germline values: CDR1 MNHNS, CDR2 SASEGT. The CDR3 totals 18 residues. V gave up 2 bases and J gave up 0 bases; unmatched junction bases: 5. Here the CDR3 reads CASSERLAGTPNTGELFF. CDR3 bases: TGTGCCAGCAGTGAAAGACTAGCGGGGACCCCGAACACCGGGGAGCTGTTTTTT.

The chain is built from TRBV28 and TRBJ1-3, with D possibly matching TRBD1 (6 bases). V shed 1 base and J shed 7 bases, with 14 bases lying between them. Looked up from germline, CDR1 is MDHEN and CDR2 is SYDVKM. The CDR3 is made up of 15 amino acids. The CDR3 bases are TGTGCCAGCAGTTTATTAGAGGGGGTTAAGAACACCATATATTTT. Translating gives CASSLLEGVKNTIYF.

The rearrangement joins TRBV6-5 to TRBJ2-1; a weak D match, TRBD1 (5 bases). V lost 4 bases to trimming and J lost 8 bases, with 15 bases between them. The CDR3 contains 14 residues. Looked up from germline, CDR1 is MNHEY and CDR2 is SVGAGI. The CDR3 sequence is CASSLTATLDEQFF. The CDR3, as DNA: TGTGCCAGCAGTTTGACAGCCACCTTGGATGAGCAGTTCTTC.

The J gene is TRBJ2-3, the V gene TRBV5-6, with unresolved D. The CDR3 spans 17 residues. With 4 bases removed from V and 1 base from J, the gap between germline ends came to 19 bases. Germline V lookup: CDR1 SGHDT, CDR2 YYEEEE. The CDR3 spells CASSPARRSIGTDTQYF. CDR3 coding DNA: TGTGCCAGCAGCCCGGCGCGTCGGAGCATAGGCACAGATACGCAGTATTTT.

In its sample, this clone was seen once. The rearrangement links TRBV5-1 to TRBJ2-1; 11 bases are shared with TRBD2. This CDR3 has 17 residues. The V gene end was trimmed by 1 base and the J gene end by 1 base; junction bases not matched to a gene: 4. CDR1 and CDR2 (germline): SGHRS, YFSETQ. The CDR3: CASSLSSGGSSYNEQFF. In DNA, the CDR3 is TGCGCCAGCAGCTTGTCTAGCGGGGGGTCGTCCTACAATGAGCAGTTCTTC.

This chain joins TRBV24-1 and TRBJ1-5; unclear D gene. The V and J ends lost 10 bases and 5 bases respectively, with 11 bases between them. This CDR3 is 12 amino acids long. CDR1 is KGHDR and CDR2 is SFDVKD in the germline V gene. The CDR3 sequence: CATGSQDQPQHF. The CDR3 DNA is TGTGCCACAGGGAGTCAGGATCAGCCCCAGCATTTT.

The chain is built from TRBV6-6 and TRBJ2-3; TRBD2 might be the D (5 bases). CDR1 is MNHNY, CDR2 SVGAGI, per germline (reference sequence). Trimming stripped 2 bases from V and 2 bases from J, with 8 bases between. The CDR3 is 14 residues long. The CDR3: CASSYGRDTDTQYF. In nucleotides, the CDR3 is TGTGCCAGCAGTTACGGGAGAGACACAGATACGCAGTATTTT.

The chain joins TRBV10-3 to TRBJ2-3; 7 nucleotides align to TRBD2. Germline assignment: CDR1 ENHRY and CDR2 SYGVKD. The V and J ends lost 4 bases and 4 bases, in that order; junction bases with no gene match: 5. The CDR3 sequence is 14 residues long. The CDR3 nucleotides read TGTGCCATCAGTGTCTCCAGCGGGGCAGATACGCAGTATTTT. It is translated as CAISVSSGADTQYF.

This clone has more than one count but fewer than ten. The V gene is TRBV12-2, the J gene TRBJ2-3; TRBD1, the table's D call, lacks a check against the DNA. TRBV12-2 represents a pseudogene. The CDR3 contains 17 residues. The CDR3 nucleotides are TGTGCAAGTCGCTTAAAACTACCGGACAGGGTAACAGATACGCAGTATTTT. Protein: CASRLKLPDRVTDTQYF.

As DNA, the CDR3 is TGTGCCAGTAGTATTCACGGGGGGGACTATAATGAGCAGTTCTTC. Translation gives CASSIHGGDYNEQFF. The chain is built from TRBV19 and TRBJ2-1; 8 nucleotides line up with TRBD2. The CDR3 has 15 amino acids. Germline V gene lookup returns CDR1 LNHDA and CDR2 SQIVND (reference sequence). Germline trimming cut 3 bases from V and 7 bases from J; bases unmatched to any gene: 8.

This chain links TRBV7-8 with TRBJ2-5; possibly TRBD1 for D (5 bases). This CDR3 has 15 residues. V was pared by 1 base and J by 2 bases, with 11 bases between. Germline CDR1 is SGHVS and CDR2 is FQNEAQ. The CDR3 region is CASSLGWGRQETQYF. CDR3 sequence (DNA): TGTGCCAGCAGCTTAGGGTGGGGCAGGCAAGAGACCCAGTACTTC.

The rearrangement joins TRBV7-2 to TRBJ2-1; 8 nucleotides align to TRBD1. CDR3 length: 14 residues. Unmatched junction bases numbered 7, after V lost 8 bases and J lost 4 bases. Germline-derived CDR1 and CDR2 are SGHTA and FQGNSA. CDR3 in amino acids: CASRARGRYNEQFF. CDR3 in DNA: TGTGCCAGCCGGGCCAGGGGGCGTTACAATGAGCAGTTCTTC.

This chain uses TRBV15 with TRBJ2-3, with 12 nucleotides matching TRBD2. The germline V gene encodes CDR1 LNHNV and CDR2 YYDKDF (reference sequence). The CDR3 consists of 13 residues. V lost 10 bases to trimming and J lost 4 bases; unmatched junction nucleotides: 3. The CDR3 nucleotides read TGTGCCATCCGACTAGCGGGGGCAGATACGCAGTATTTT. Protein product: CAIRLAGADTQYF. Combining the CDR3 with reference TRBV15 and TRBJ2-3 gives the whole variable domain DAMVIQNPRYQVTQFGKPVTLSCSQTLNHNVMYWYQQKSSQAPKLLFHYYDKDFNNEADTPDNFQSRRPNTSFCFLDIRSPGLGDTAMYLCAIRLAGADTQYFGPGTRLTVL.

The gene calls are TRBV11-3 and TRBJ2-1; TRBD1 aligns across 9 bases. This CDR3 spans 16 amino acids. Germline V lookup: CDR1 SGHNT, CDR2 YENEEA. The V segment lost 0 bases and the J segment 5 bases; nucleotides outside the gene matches: 5. The CDR3 DNA follows: TGTGCCAGCAGCTTAGAGGGGACAGGGACCCACAATGAGCAGTTCTTC. It specifies CASSLEGTGTHNEQFF. The full variable domain, completed using reference TRBV11-3 and TRBJ2-1, is EAGVVQSPRYKIIEKKQPVAFWCNPISGHNTLYWYLQNLGQGPELLIRYENEEAVDDSQLPKDRFSAERLKGVDSTLKIQPAELGDSAVYLCASSLEGTGTHNEQFFGPGTRLTVL.

The chain employs TRBV28 and TRBJ2-5; D is unresolved. This CDR3 has 17 amino acids. Trimming took 3 bases from V and 4 from J, leaving 21 bases between them. Germline V CDR1 and CDR2: MDHEN, SYDVKM. The CDR3 nucleotides are TGTGCCAGCAGTTTGTCGCCTCTTGAGCCTATCCGAGAGACCCAGTACTTC. Translated: CASSLSPLEPIRETQYF.

The genes are TRBV11-2 and TRBJ1-1, with a possible D match to TRBD1 (6 bases). CDR1 is SGHAT and CDR2 is FQNNGV in the germline V gene. V was clipped by 3 bases and J by 4 bases, with 6 bases between them. The CDR3 covers 12 residues. Written as DNA, the CDR3 is TGTGCCAGCAGCTTGGGGGCCACTGAAGCTTTCTTT. Its translation is CASSLGATEAFF.

V and J are TRBV6-6 and TRBJ2-5, with 9 bases matching TRBD1. Losses at the gene ends were 5 bases for V and 4 bases for J; bases not matched to a gene: 5. CDR3 length: 14 residues. Germline values: CDR1 MNHNY, CDR2 SVGAGI (reference sequence). Written as DNA, the CDR3 is TGTGCCAGCAGTCGGGGACAGGGAGGAGAGACCCAGTACTTC. This gives the protein CASSRGQGGETQYF.

The V gene is TRBV7-9, the J gene TRBJ1-3; 7 nucleotides match TRBD1. CDR3 length: 15 amino acids. Germline assignment: CDR1 SEHNR and CDR2 FQNEAQ (reference sequence). With V trimmed by 5 bases and J by 4 bases, 8 bases remained unmatched. The CDR3 here is CASSPDRVGGNTIYF. The CDR3 DNA reads as TGTGCCAGCAGCCCAGACAGGGTGGGCGGAAACACCATATATTTT.

In DNA, the CDR3 is TGCGCCAGCAGCATACTAGCGGGAGTTCGTAATGAGCAGTTCTTC. Translating it yields CASSILAGVRNEQFF. The chain is built from TRBV5-1 and TRBJ2-1, with 11 nucleotides matching TRBD2. This CDR3 is 15 amino acids long. The V gene end was trimmed by 4 bases and the J gene end by 7 bases; junction bases not matched to a gene: 7. Germline V gene data show CDR1 as SGHRS and CDR2 as YFSETQ.